Below, one TCR beta chain is given with its context. The data stem from a study of blood T cell repertoires in COVID-19. On the study more broadly: Some COVID-19 samples were acute and others convalescent; all came from the United States, Italy and Spain. The analysed material was cDNA or gDNA that came from T cells, B-cell-depleted T cells, or PBMCs.

In the original analysis: Estimated nucleated cell counts came from reference gene primer amplification. TCRdb keeps only in-frame clones here, not all; method: immunoSEQ multiplex PCR. From that table come the V and J calls and clone size; the DNA was used to work out D and trimming. The sample lists about 80,000 clones; around 81% were seen once. The source of this sequence is a human donor in a cohort sampled during active COVID-19. Sequencing used peripheral blood.

CDR3: CASSSRDRGQPQHF. CDR3 nucleotide sequence: TGTGCCAGCAGTTCCCGGGACAGGGGTCAGCCCCAGCATTTT. This chain joins TRBV28 and TRBJ1-5, with TRBD1 identical over 10 bases. The germline CDR1 and CDR2 sequences are MDHEN and SYDVKM. Losses at the gene ends were 4 bases for V and 6 bases for J; bases not matched to a gene: 3. The CDR3 totals 14 residues.